The T cell receptor (beta chain) described here comes from a study of T cell responses to AZD1222 COVID-19 vaccine. Study results and limitations: Epitopes outside B.1.351 and B.1.1.7 mutated regions reportedly drew nearly half of spike TCRs. White British donors predominated, females outnumbered males, and clonal diversity was possibly underestimated. No repertoire was sampled before or during the peak T cell response, only after it.

The CDR3 runs 15 residues. Germline V CDR1 and CDR2: SNHLY, FYNNEI. V dropped 4 bases and J dropped 3; count of bases not matched to a gene: 5. As to this clone: What it binds is unknown.

Only in-frame clones appear in the TCRdb table, and some are missing; sequencing was by immunoSEQ multiplex PCR. Of just under 150,000 clones in the sample, roughly 87% were seen once. V usage is TRBV2 and J usage is TRBJ2-2; 7 bases align to TRBD1. The TCR was taken from an adult who received the MenACWY meningococcal vaccine as a control. The sample here was peripheral blood, taken 28 days after the second dose of the MenACWY control vaccine. The CDR3: CASSGGQVDTGELFF. The CDR3 DNA reads TGTGCCAGCAGTGGTGGACAGGTGGACACCGGGGAGCTGTTTTTT.